This T cell receptor beta chain was obtained from a study of somatic mutations in cytotoxic T cells in rheumatoid arthritis. Study as a whole: Purity of nearly 100% was reached when some V beta antibody-stained T-cell populations were flow-sorted, including V beta1+ cells sequenced for TCRB.

Concerning this clone: The antigen is not known.

Data came from immunoSEQ multiplex PCR; TCRdb stores just in-frame clones and leaves some out. The sample lists some 40,000 clones, less than 85% seen once, with about 3.2% in the top ten. Broader study findings: For about an eighth of the roughly 60 patients, a single CD8+ clone accounted for more than 20% of CD8+ cells.

The TCR was taken from a man aged 40-49 years in good health. Sequences were obtained from CD8+ T cells sorted from blood.

The CDR3 nucleotides read TGTGCCAGTAGGAACCGGGACAGGGGAACAGATACGCAGTATTTT. This encodes CASRNRDRGTDTQYF. V gene TRBV19 combines with J gene TRBJ2-3; TRBD1 aligns across 10 bases. CDR3 size: 15 residues. The germline V gene has CDR1 LNHDA and CDR2 SQIVND (reference sequence). Unmatched junction bases numbered 6, after V lost 6 bases and J lost 3 bases.